These T cell receptor beta chains were read from a single sample in a study of blood T cell repertoires in COVID-19. Profiled with immunoSEQ multiplex PCR; TCRdb holds only in-frame clones, not every one. The sample consists of roughly 51,000 clones, about nine tenths of them appearing once. What was sequenced was peripheral blood. Every receptor here comes from a man in his 70s with acute or convalescent COVID-19. Both conserved end residues are part of each CDR3. A D gene is named only where the DNA matches it firmly. Clone size is shown for a subset of rows, as once, few, many or a class of expanded clone.

clone_size	v_call	j_call	d_call	cdr3_aa	cdr3_nt
few	TRBV3-1/TRBV3-2	TRBJ1-1	-	CASSNPRGTNIGAFF	TGTGCCAGCAGCAATCCCAGGGGAACAAATATCGGAGCTTTCTTT
-	TRBV9	TRBJ1-1	-	CASSGQPNTEAFF	TGTGCCAGCAGTGGACAGCCAAACACTGAAGCTTTCTTT
-	TRBV7-2	TRBJ2-2	-	CASSQSTIVTGELFF	TGTGCCAGCAGCCAGTCCACGATCGTCACCGGGGAGCTGTTTTTT
-	TRBV7-9	TRBJ1-4	TRBD1	CASSLGDRRNEKLFF	TGTGCCAGCAGCTTAGGGGACAGGCGAAATGAAAAACTGTTTTTT
-	TRBV5-4	TRBJ1-4	-	CASSTEPYLNEKLFF	TGTGCCAGCAGCACCGAGCCTTACCTTAATGAAAAACTGTTTTTT
-	TRBV10-3	TRBJ1-1	-	CAISPSTENTEAFF	TGTGCCATCAGTCCCTCGACAGAGAACACTGAAGCTTTCTTT
-	TRBV5-6	TRBJ1-3	TRBD1	CASSLIRGQSGNTIYF	TGTGCCAGCAGCTTGATAAGGGGGCAGTCTGGAAACACCATATATTTT
-	TRBV5-1	TRBJ1-1	TRBD1	CASSPGQGYTEAFF	TGCGCCAGCAGCCCAGGACAGGGGTATACTGAAGCTTTCTTT
-	TRBV18	TRBJ1-4	TRBD1	CASSAYPGGEANEKLFF	TGTGCCAGCTCAGCATACCCAGGGGGCGAGGCTAATGAAAAACTGTTTTTT
few	TRBV6-1	TRBJ2-7	TRBD2	CASSEAGGLVYEQYF	TGTGCCAGCAGTGAGGCGGGGGGGTTGGTCTACGAGCAGTACTTC
-	TRBV14	TRBJ2-6	-	CASSRRDSLPGANVLTF	TGTGCCAGCAGCCGGCGGGACAGTCTCCCCGGGGCCAACGTCCTGACTTTC
-	TRBV7-9	TRBJ1-4	-	CACLMGGSEKLFF	TGTGCCTGCTTGATGGGGGGTTCTGAAAAACTGTTTTTT
-	TRBV3-1/TRBV3-2	TRBJ1-5	TRBD1	CASSRGTGSNQPQHF	TGTGCCAGCAGCCGAGGGACAGGGAGCAATCAGCCCCAGCATTTT
-	TRBV6-6	TRBJ2-1	TRBD2	CAVEGLAPNGEQFF	TGTGCCGTAGAGGGACTAGCGCCCAATGGAGAGCAGTTCTTC
-	TRBV6-5	TRBJ1-5	-	CASSPDSRANQPQHF	TGTGCCAGCAGCCCGGACTCCCGCGCCAATCAGCCCCAGCATTTT
-	TRBV6-2/TRBV6-3	TRBJ1-5	TRBD1	CASSGTGNQPQHF	TGTGCCAGCAGTGGGACAGGCAATCAGCCCCAGCATTTT
-	TRBV20-1	TRBJ1-1	-	CSARVVTEAFF	TGCAGTGCCAGGGTGGTCACTGAAGCTTTCTTT
-	TRBV5-4	TRBJ2-7	-	CASSLRFGNEQYF	TGTGCCAGCAGCTTGAGATTCGGGAACGAGCAGTACTTC
-	TRBV5-1	TRBJ2-3	-	CASSSGDWLGTDTQYF	TGCGCCAGCAGCTCCGGGGACTGGTTGGGCACAGATACGCAGTATTTT
-	TRBV6-6	TRBJ1-2	TRBD1	CASSTGGLYGYTF	TGTGCCAGCAGCACAGGGGGCCTCTATGGCTACACCTTC
-	TRBV5-5	TRBJ2-7	TRBD2	CASSLGRGAISYEQYF	TGTGCCAGCAGCCTTGGGAGGGGAGCCATCTCCTACGAGCAGTACTTC
-	TRBV5-6	TRBJ1-3	-	CASSRLQEDSGNTIYF	TGTGCCAGCAGCCGATTACAGGAAGACTCTGGAAACACCATATATTTT
-	TRBV7-3	TRBJ1-3	TRBD1	CASSPYNRDRGSGNTIYF	TGTGCCAGCAGCCCATATAACCGGGACAGGGGGTCTGGAAACACCATATATTTT
-	TRBV6-2/TRBV6-3	TRBJ2-7	-	CASSYSRGGGSYEQYF	TGTGCCAGCAGTTACTCGAGAGGGGGTGGCTCCTACGAGCAGTACTTC
few	TRBV2	TRBJ1-2	-	CASSLRGHYGYTF	TGTGCCAGCAGTCTACGGGGTCACTATGGCTACACCTTC
-	TRBV7-2	TRBJ1-2	-	CASSPDRYYGYTF	TGTGCCAGCAGCCCCGACAGGTACTATGGCTACACCTTC
once	TRBV3-1/TRBV3-2	TRBJ2-5	-	CASSQGTPEETQYF	TGTGCCAGCAGCCAGGGGACTCCCGAGGAGACCCAGTACTTC
-	TRBV11-2	TRBJ2-1	TRBD2	CASIPRGWANEQFF	TGTGCCAGCATACCGCGGGGGTGGGCCAATGAGCAGTTCTTC
-	TRBV6-2/TRBV6-3	TRBJ2-7	-	CASSSPAREQYF	TGTGCCAGCAGTTCCCCCGCCCGGGAGCAGTACTTC
-	TRBV7-2	TRBJ2-1	-	CASTAAVSSYNEQFF	TGTGCCAGCACGGCGGCGGTGAGCTCCTACAATGAGCAGTTCTTC
-	TRBV5-6	TRBJ1-4	-	CASSLGREGVGKLFF	TGTGCCAGCAGCTTGGGCAGGGAAGGGGTTGGAAAACTGTTTTTT
-	TRBV29-1	TRBJ1-2	-	CSVEALAVSNYGYTF	TGCAGCGTTGAAGCCTTGGCGGTATCTAACTATGGCTACACCTTC
once	TRBV6-5	TRBJ2-7	-	CASSPTGYEQYF	TGTGCCAGCAGTCCTACAGGCTACGAGCAGTACTTC
-	TRBV4-2	TRBJ2-7	-	CASSEDTSIREQYF	TGTGCCAGCAGTGAGGATACTTCCATCCGCGAGCAGTACTTC
-	TRBV7-2	TRBJ2-1	TRBD2	CASSPTFGRGGLYNEQFF	TGTGCCAGCAGCCCTACCTTCGGGAGGGGGGGCCTTTACAATGAGCAGTTCTTC
-	TRBV24-1	TRBJ2-7	-	CATNRGAYEQYF	TGTGCCACCAATAGGGGTGCCTACGAGCAGTACTTC
few	TRBV6-2/TRBV6-3	TRBJ2-2	TRBD1	CASSLDRGNTGELFF	TGTGCCAGCAGTTTGGACAGGGGGAACACCGGGGAGCTGTTTTTT
-	TRBV7-9	TRBJ2-7	TRBD1	CASSLGQGLYEQYF	TGTGCCAGCAGCCTGGGACAGGGGCTCTACGAGCAGTACTTC
-	TRBV24-1	TRBJ1-1	TRBD1	CATSDSRQGSTEAFF	TGTGCCACCAGTGATTCCAGACAGGGATCCACTGAAGCTTTCTTT
-	TRBV3-1/TRBV3-2	TRBJ1-2	-	CASSQDPGNGYTF	TGTGCCAGCAGCCAAGATCCGGGGAATGGCTACACCTTC
-	TRBV7-9	TRBJ1-3	TRBD1	CASSTRGQGMAGNTIYF	TGTGCCAGCAGCACGAGAGGACAGGGGATGGCTGGAAACACCATATATTTT
-	TRBV27	TRBJ1-6	TRBD1	CASSSGQGSAPLHF	TGTGCCAGCAGTTCAGGACAGGGGAGTGCACCCCTCCACTTT
-	TRBV19	TRBJ2-1	-	CASKKAGGSYNEQFF	TGTGCCAGTAAGAAAGCGGGTGGGTCCTACAATGAGCAGTTCTTC
-	TRBV5-6	TRBJ1-2	TRBD1	CASRPTGTGGLYGYTF	TGTGCCAGCAGGCCGACCGGGACAGGGGGCTTGTATGGCTACACCTTC
-	TRBV29-1	TRBJ1-5	TRBD1	CSVLTGMNQPQHF	TGCAGCGTCCTGACAGGGATGAATCAGCCCCAGCATTTT
-	TRBV6-5	TRBJ2-7	TRBD1	CANTRDRHYEQYF	TGTGCCAACACCCGGGACAGACACTACGAGCAGTACTTC
-	TRBV7-9	TRBJ2-5	-	CASSLAGTKRQETQYF	TGTGCCAGCAGCTTAGCGGGGACAAAGAGACAAGAGACCCAGTACTTC
-	TRBV30	TRBJ1-1	-	CAWSQLSRNAFF	TGTGCCTGGAGTCAACTATCGAGGAATGCTTTCTTT
-	TRBV27	TRBJ1-1	-	CASSLSQTGEGFQAFF	TGTGCCAGCAGTTTAAGCCAGACGGGGGAGGGTTTCCAAGCTTTCTTT
-	TRBV7-9	TRBJ1-2	-	CASSLPRTGTQYGYTF	TGTGCCAGCAGCTTACCCAGAACAGGAACCCAGTATGGCTACACCTTC
-	TRBV24-1	TRBJ1-5	TRBD1	CATSDLDLGQGPMLNQPQHF	TGTGCCACCAGTGATTTGGACCTGGGACAGGGGCCGATGTTGAATCAGCCCCAGCATTTT
once	TRBV6-6	TRBJ2-5	-	CASSYVPGRKETQYF	TGTGCCAGCAGTTACGTTCCAGGTCGTAAGGAGACCCAGTACTTC
-	TRBV7-9	TRBJ2-1	-	CASSLGGGEQFF	TGTGCCAGCAGCTTAGGAGGGGGTGAGCAGTTCTTC
-	TRBV9	TRBJ2-2	TRBD1	CASSKDRGGFDGELFF	TGTGCCAGCAGCAAAGACAGGGGTGGTTTTGACGGGGAGCTGTTTTTT
-	TRBV6-2/TRBV6-3	TRBJ1-2	-	CASSGDGWRNGYTF	TGTGCCAGCAGCGGAGATGGGTGGCGCAATGGCTACACCTTC
-	TRBV27	TRBJ2-7	-	CASSSFPGEGEQYF	TGTGCCAGCAGCTCCTTCCCGGGGGAAGGCGAGCAGTACTTC
-	TRBV7-9	TRBJ1-6	-	CASSLAQASPLHF	TGTGCCAGCAGCTTAGCCCAGGCTTCACCCCTCCACTTT